The rows below give T cell receptor beta chains drawn from one sample of a study of blood T cells in healthy people across ages. MiXCR, run by TCRdb on the 5' RACE reads, gives a single entry per CDR3 protein. Of about 640,000 distinct CDR3 sequences listed, approximately 30% were seen once; the top ten hold about 15%. The material sequenced was blood. These receptors all stem from an elderly woman in good health. Each CDR3 is given with its conserved first and last residue. Each record gives: V gene, CDR3 length, D gene, clone size, J gene, CDR3 protein, CDR3 DNA. D genes are given only for firm matches. Rows give clone size only sometimes, using once, few, many, or a class for an expanded clone.

TRBV6-1	15	NA	NA	TRBJ2-1	CASTTVARPSNEQFF	TGTGCCAGCACGACGGTAGCCCGGCCCTCCAATGAGCAGTTCTTC
TRBV7-2	15	NA	NA	TRBJ2-5	CASSPRVYGLETQYF	TGTGCCAGCAGCCCGCGCGTTTATGGTTTAGAGACCCAGTACTTC
TRBV4-1	15	NA	many	TRBJ1-5	CASSQEQGFVQPQHF	TGCGCCAGCAGCCAAGAACAGGGTTTCGTTCAGCCCCAGCATTTT
TRBV10-3	13	NA	many	TRBJ1-4	CAISSGGDKKLFF	TGTGCCATCAGTTCCGGGGGGGATAAAAAACTGTTTTTT
TRBV7-2	12	NA	many	TRBJ2-5	CASSHSYETQYF	TGTGCCAGCAGCCATTCTTACGAGACCCAGTACTTC
TRBV7-2	17	TRBD2	few	TRBJ2-1	CASSPDRGTSGYNEQFF	TGTGCCAGCAGCCCAGACAGGGGGACTAGCGGTTACAATGAGCAGTTCTTC
TRBV6-5	16	NA	NA	TRBJ2-6	CAGGQAGPSEANVLTF	TGTGCCGGAGGGCAGGCCGGACCGTCTGAGGCCAACGTCCTGACTTTC
TRBV5-6	15	NA	few	TRBJ2-1	CASKGADPKHNEQFF	TGTGCCAGCAAGGGTGCTGACCCGAAACACAATGAGCAGTTCTTC
TRBV6-6	14	TRBD1	NA	TRBJ2-1	CASSWTGVDDEQFF	TGTGCCAGCAGTTGGACAGGGGTTGACGATGAGCAGTTCTTC
TRBV9	17	TRBD1	few	TRBJ2-6	CASSVGTGGSGANVRTF	TGTGCCAGCAGCGTAGGGACAGGGGGCTCTGGGGCCAACGTCCGGACTTTC
TRBV20-1	17	TRBD1	few	TRBJ1-5	CSARAGQGFGSNQPQHF	TGCAGTGCTAGAGCGGGACAGGGGTTTGGGAGCAATCAGCCCCAGCATTTT
TRBV30	15	NA	few	TRBJ1-1	CAWTAPEVMNTEAFF	TGTGCCTGGACCGCGCCGGAGGTCATGAACACTGAAGCTTTCTTT
TRBV12-3/TRBV12-4	13	NA	many	TRBJ2-5	CASTPVAQETQYF	TGTGCCAGCACCCCAGTGGCCCAAGAGACCCAGTACTTC
TRBV7-2	14	TRBD2	NA	TRBJ2-3	CASSPREAERTQYF	TGTGCCAGCAGCCCCCGGGAGGCGGAACGTACGCAGTATTTT
TRBV7-2	13	NA	once	TRBJ1-1	CASTNFGGTEAFF	TGTGCCAGCACCAATTTCGGCGGCACTGAAGCTTTCTTT
TRBV28	10	NA	many	TRBJ1-2	CATEDYGYTF	TGTGCCACTGAGGACTATGGCTACACCTTC
TRBV6-2/TRBV6-3	17	NA	NA	TRBJ1-1	CASSYWGGKEMNAEAFF	TGTGCCAGCAGTTACTGGGGGGGGAAGGAAATGAACGCTGAAGCTTTCTTT
TRBV7-3	13	NA	NA	TRBJ1-1	CASSSQRDTEAFF	TGTGCCAGCAGCTCCCAACGGGACACTGAAGCTTTCTTT
TRBV5-1	16	TRBD1	many	TRBJ2-5	CASSLQGTGQGETQYF	TGCGCCAGCAGCTTGCAGGGGACAGGGCAAGGGGAGACCCAGTACTTC
TRBV15	14	NA	many	TRBJ2-4	CATRGSHPSNIQYF	TGTGCCACCAGGGGCAGTCATCCTTCAAACATTCAGTACTTC
TRBV2	11	NA	many	TRBJ2-1	CASSAQIEQFF	TGTGCCAGCAGTGCCCAGATTGAGCAGTTCTTC
TRBV7-3	13	NA	NA	TRBJ2-7	CASSFGDHNEQYF	TGTGCCAGCAGCTTTGGGGATCACAATGAGCAGTACTTC
TRBV28	13	NA	few	TRBJ1-1	CASIPGRVGEAFF	TGTGCCAGCATCCCCGGCAGGGTAGGTGAAGCTTTCTTT
TRBV7-8	15	NA	many	TRBJ2-7	CASSSWTEISYEQYF	TGTGCCAGCAGCTCCTGGACAGAGATCTCCTACGAGCAGTACTTC
TRBV7-2	18	TRBD1	many	TRBJ2-4	CASSNLGRTGGAKNIQYF	TGTGCCAGCAGCAATCTAGGGCGGACAGGGGGTGCCAAAAACATTCAGTACTTC
TRBV12-3/TRBV12-4	16	NA	NA	TRBJ2-7	CASSSSPAVRTYEQYF	TGTGCCAGCAGCTCGTCCCCAGCGGTGAGGACCTATGAGCAGTACTTC
TRBV7-9	13	TRBD1	many	TRBJ1-6	CASSFTGDSPLHF	TGTGCCAGCAGCTTTACAGGGGACTCACCCCTCCACTTT
TRBV5-4	15	TRBD1	few	TRBJ1-5	CASSPGTGANQPQHF	TGTGCCAGCAGCCCCGGGACAGGGGCCAATCAGCCCCAGCATTTT
TRBV12-3/TRBV12-4	11	NA	many	TRBJ1-2	CASLEGSGYTF	TGTGCCAGCCTGGAGGGATCAGGCTACACCTTC
TRBV7-2	13	TRBD1	many	TRBJ1-2	CASSLAGQGFYTF	TGTGCCAGCAGCTTAGCGGGACAGGGGTTCTACACCTTC
TRBV2	15	NA	NA	TRBJ1-2	CASSEPRGGYYGYTF	TGTGCCAGCAGTGAGCCTCGGGGGGGTTACTATGGCTACACCTTC
TRBV20-1	15	NA	NA	TRBJ2-6	CSVSDVTSGANVLTF	TGCAGTGTTTCAGACGTTACCTCTGGGGCCAACGTCCTGACTTTC
TRBV6-5	15	NA	many	TRBJ2-6	CASSPGGYGANVLTF	TGTGCCAGCAGCCCTGGGGGGTATGGGGCCAACGTCCTGACTTTC
TRBV6-1	14	NA	many	TRBJ2-3	CASSERQGGDTQYF	TGTGCCAGCAGTGAGAGACAGGGAGGAGATACGCAGTATTTT
TRBV20-1	13	TRBD2	NA	TRBJ2-7	CSANLAGPNEQYF	TGCAGTGCTAACCTAGCGGGGCCCAACGAGCAGTACTTC
TRBV11-2	11	NA	many	TRBJ2-7	CASSSEYEQYF	TGTGCCAGCAGCTCGGAGTACGAGCAGTACTTC
TRBV4-2	16	NA	many	TRBJ1-1	CASSQEGRGLNTEAFF	TGTGCCAGCAGCCAAGAGGGCCGGGGGCTGAACACTGAAGCTTTCTTT
TRBV5-1	15	NA	NA	TRBJ2-7	CASSLQPSSSYEQYF	TGCGCCAGCAGTTTGCAACCGTCCAGCTCCTACGAGCAGTACTTC
TRBV6-1	17	NA	NA	TRBJ1-6	CASSPQQGGSYNSPLHF	TGTGCCAGCAGCCCTCAACAGGGTGGCTCCTATAATTCACCCCTCCACTTT
TRBV5-4	13	NA	NA	TRBJ2-5	CASSPVGKETQYF	TGTGCCAGCAGCCCTGTGGGTAAAGAGACCCAGTACTTC
TRBV29-1	13	NA	many	TRBJ1-5	CSVAEGVAQPQHF	TGCAGCGTTGCGGAGGGGGTAGCTCAGCCCCAGCATTTT
TRBV5-1	14	NA	many	TRBJ2-2	CASSLRGNTGELFF	TGCGCCAGCAGCTTGAGGGGAAACACCGGGGAGCTGTTTTTT
TRBV5-1	17	TRBD1	NA	TRBJ2-1	CASSLAGQGGSINEQFF	TGCGCCAGCAGCTTGGCCGGACAGGGAGGTTCTATTAATGAGCAGTTCTTC
TRBV10-3	15	NA	NA	TRBJ2-1	CAISEGSDPYNEQFF	TGTGCCATCAGTGAAGGTAGCGATCCCTACAATGAGCAGTTCTTC
TRBV7-2	14	NA	NA	TRBJ1-1	CASSAQGGNTEAFF	TGTGCCAGCAGCGCCCAGGGAGGGAACACTGAAGCTTTCTTT
TRBV2	15	TRBD1	many	TRBJ2-1	CASQFPGQGIDEQFF	TGTGCCAGTCAGTTCCCGGGACAGGGGATCGATGAGCAGTTCTTC
TRBV19	17	TRBD2	NA	TRBJ2-7	CASSIQRRGGIGFEQYF	TGTGCCAGTAGTATTCAGCGACGGGGGGGCATAGGGTTCGAGCAGTACTTC
TRBV9	14	NA	many	TRBJ2-7	CASSLDPGAYEQYF	TGTGCCAGCAGCCTAGATCCGGGGGCCTACGAGCAGTACTTC
TRBV24-1	14	NA	many	TRBJ2-7	CATSVSGSSYEQYF	TGTGCCACCAGTGTTAGCGGAAGCTCCTACGAGCAGTACTTC
TRBV9	15	NA	many	TRBJ2-3	CASSVEPGRTDTQYF	TGTGCCAGCAGCGTAGAACCGGGGCGCACAGATACGCAGTATTTT
TRBV15	12	NA	many	TRBJ2-7	CATSGDAYEQYF	TGTGCCACCAGCGGTGATGCATACGAGCAGTACTTC
TRBV5-1	16	NA	many	TRBJ2-7	CASSLASATRSYEQYF	TGCGCCAGCAGCTTGGCCTCAGCGACGCGATCCTACGAGCAGTACTTC
TRBV19	17	TRBD1	many	TRBJ2-6	CASSYRDRGKGANVLTF	TGTGCCAGTAGTTACCGGGACAGGGGGAAGGGGGCCAACGTCCTGACTTTC
TRBV10-3	14	TRBD2	many	TRBJ2-3	CAISASGAGDTQYF	TGTGCCATCAGTGCTAGCGGGGCAGGAGATACGCAGTATTTT
TRBV11-2	16	TRBD1	NA	TRBJ2-3	CASSLRGGTGTGTQYF	TGTGCCAGCAGCTTACGAGGCGGGACAGGGACAGGTACACAGTATTTT
TRBV20-1	14	TRBD1	NA	TRBJ2-7	CSARDWTGPYEQYF	TGCAGTGCTAGAGATTGGACAGGCCCCTACGAGCAGTACTTC
TRBV9	16	TRBD2	many	TRBJ2-7	CASSVGTSGGAVEQYF	TGTGCCAGCAGCGTCGGGACTAGCGGGGGGGCTGTCGAGCAGTACTTC
TRBV20-1	16	TRBD2	NA	TRBJ2-7	CSASASGTSGWDEQYF	TGCAGTGCCTCCGCCTCCGGGACTAGCGGTTGGGATGAGCAGTACTTC
TRBV5-5	15	TRBD1	many	TRBJ1-2	CASNKERGRSYGYTF	TGTGCCAGCAATAAGGAGAGGGGGCGCAGCTATGGCTACACCTTC
TRBV4-3	17	NA	NA	TRBJ2-7	CASSQDFGGRGYNEQYF	TGCGCCAGCAGCCAAGATTTCGGGGGAAGGGGTTACAACGAGCAGTACTTC